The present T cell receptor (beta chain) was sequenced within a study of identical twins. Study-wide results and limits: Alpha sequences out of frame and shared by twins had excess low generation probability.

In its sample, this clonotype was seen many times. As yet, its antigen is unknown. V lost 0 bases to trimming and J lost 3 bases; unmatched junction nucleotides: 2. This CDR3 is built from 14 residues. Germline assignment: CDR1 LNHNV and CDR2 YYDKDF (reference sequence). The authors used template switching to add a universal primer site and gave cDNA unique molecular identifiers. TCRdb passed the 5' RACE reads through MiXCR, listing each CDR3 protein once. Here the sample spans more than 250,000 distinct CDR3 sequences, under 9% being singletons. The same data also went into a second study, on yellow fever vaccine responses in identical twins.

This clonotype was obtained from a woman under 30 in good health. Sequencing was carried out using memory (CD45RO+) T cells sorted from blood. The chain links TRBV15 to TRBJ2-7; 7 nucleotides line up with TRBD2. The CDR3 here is CATSRDRDYYEQYF. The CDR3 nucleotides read TGTGCCACCAGCAGAGATCGGGACTACTACGAGCAGTACTTC.